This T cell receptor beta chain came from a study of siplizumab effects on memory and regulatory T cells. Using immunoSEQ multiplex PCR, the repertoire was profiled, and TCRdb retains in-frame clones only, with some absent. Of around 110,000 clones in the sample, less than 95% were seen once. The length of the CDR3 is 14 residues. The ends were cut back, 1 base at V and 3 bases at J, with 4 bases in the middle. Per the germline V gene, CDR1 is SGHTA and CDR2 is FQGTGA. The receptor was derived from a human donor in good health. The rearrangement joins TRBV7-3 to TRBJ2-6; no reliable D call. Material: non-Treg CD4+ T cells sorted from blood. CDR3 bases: TGTGCCAGCAGCTTAAGTTATGGGGCCAACGTCCTGACTTTC. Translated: CASSLSYGANVLTF.